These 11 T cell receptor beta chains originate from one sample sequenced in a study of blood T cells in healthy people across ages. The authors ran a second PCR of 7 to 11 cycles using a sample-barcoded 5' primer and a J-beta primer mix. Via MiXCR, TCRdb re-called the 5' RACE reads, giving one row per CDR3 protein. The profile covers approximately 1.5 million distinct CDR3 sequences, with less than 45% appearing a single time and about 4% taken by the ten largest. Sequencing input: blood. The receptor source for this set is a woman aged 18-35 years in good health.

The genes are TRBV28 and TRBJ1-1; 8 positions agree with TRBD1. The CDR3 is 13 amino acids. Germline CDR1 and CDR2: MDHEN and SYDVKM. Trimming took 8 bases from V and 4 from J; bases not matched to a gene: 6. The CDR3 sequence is CASGGQGGTEAFF. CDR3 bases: TGTGCCAGCGGAGGACAGGGTGGCACTGAAGCTTTCTTT.

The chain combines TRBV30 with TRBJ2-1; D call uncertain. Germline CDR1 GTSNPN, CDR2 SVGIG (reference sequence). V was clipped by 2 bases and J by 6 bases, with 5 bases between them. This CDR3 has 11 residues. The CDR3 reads CAWSSVNEQFF. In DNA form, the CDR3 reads TGTGCCTGGAGTTCAGTCAATGAGCAGTTCTTC.

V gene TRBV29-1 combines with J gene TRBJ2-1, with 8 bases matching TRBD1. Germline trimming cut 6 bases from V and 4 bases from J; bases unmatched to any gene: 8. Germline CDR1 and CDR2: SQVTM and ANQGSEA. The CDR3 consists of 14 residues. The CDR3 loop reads CSVAGTGQYNEQFF. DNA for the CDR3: TGCAGCGTAGCCGGGACAGGTCAGTACAATGAGCAGTTCTTC.

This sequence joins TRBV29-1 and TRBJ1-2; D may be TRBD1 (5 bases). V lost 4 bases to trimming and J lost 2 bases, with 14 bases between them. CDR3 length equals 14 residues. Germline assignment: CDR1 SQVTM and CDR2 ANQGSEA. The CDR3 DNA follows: TGCAGCGTTGGACCCAGGGCCGCCAACTATGGCTACACCTTC. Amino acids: CSVGPRAANYGYTF.

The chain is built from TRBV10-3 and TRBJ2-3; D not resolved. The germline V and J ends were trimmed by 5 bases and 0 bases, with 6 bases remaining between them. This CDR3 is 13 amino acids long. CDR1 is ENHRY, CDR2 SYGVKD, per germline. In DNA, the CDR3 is TGTGCCATCAGTATAACAAGCACAGATACGCAGTATTTT. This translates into CAISITSTDTQYF.

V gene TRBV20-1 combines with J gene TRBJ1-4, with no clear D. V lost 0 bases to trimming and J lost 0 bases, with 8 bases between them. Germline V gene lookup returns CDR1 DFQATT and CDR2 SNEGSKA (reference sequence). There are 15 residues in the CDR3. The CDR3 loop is CSAREGTATNEKLFF. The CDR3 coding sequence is TGCAGTGCTAGAGAGGGAACTGCAACTAATGAAAAACTGTTTTTT.

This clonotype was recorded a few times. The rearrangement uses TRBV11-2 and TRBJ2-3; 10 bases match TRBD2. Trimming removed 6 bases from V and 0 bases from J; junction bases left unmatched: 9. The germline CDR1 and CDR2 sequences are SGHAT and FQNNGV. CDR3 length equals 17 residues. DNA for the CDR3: TGTGCCAGCAGGACGTGGACTAGCGGAATTAGCACAGATACGCAGTATTTT. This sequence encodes CASRTWTSGISTDTQYF.

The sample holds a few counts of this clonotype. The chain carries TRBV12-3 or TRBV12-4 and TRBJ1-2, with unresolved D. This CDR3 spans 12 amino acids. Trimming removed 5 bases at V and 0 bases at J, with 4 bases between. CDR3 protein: CASSNTNYGYTF. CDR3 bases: TGTGCCAGCAGTAATACTAACTATGGCTACACCTTC.

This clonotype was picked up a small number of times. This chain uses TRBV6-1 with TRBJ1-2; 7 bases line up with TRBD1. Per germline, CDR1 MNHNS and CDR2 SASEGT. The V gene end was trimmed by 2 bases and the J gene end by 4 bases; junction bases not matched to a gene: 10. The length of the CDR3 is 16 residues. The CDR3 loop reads CASSEPPQGTRYGYTF. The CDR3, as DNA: TGTGCCAGCAGTGAACCTCCACAGGGGACCCGCTATGGCTACACCTTC.

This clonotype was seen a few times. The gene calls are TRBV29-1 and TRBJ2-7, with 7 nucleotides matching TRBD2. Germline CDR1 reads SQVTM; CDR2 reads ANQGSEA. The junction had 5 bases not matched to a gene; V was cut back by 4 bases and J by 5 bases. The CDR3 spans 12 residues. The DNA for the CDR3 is TGCAGCGTTGCCCGGGGAGGGGACGAGCAGTACTTC. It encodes CSVARGGDEQYF.

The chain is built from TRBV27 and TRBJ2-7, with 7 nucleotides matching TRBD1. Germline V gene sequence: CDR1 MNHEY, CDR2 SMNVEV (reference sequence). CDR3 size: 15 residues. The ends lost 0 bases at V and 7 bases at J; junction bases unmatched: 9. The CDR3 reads CASSLSGGNSREQYF. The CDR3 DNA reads TGTGCCAGCAGTTTATCAGGGGGCAATTCGAGGGAGCAGTACTTC.